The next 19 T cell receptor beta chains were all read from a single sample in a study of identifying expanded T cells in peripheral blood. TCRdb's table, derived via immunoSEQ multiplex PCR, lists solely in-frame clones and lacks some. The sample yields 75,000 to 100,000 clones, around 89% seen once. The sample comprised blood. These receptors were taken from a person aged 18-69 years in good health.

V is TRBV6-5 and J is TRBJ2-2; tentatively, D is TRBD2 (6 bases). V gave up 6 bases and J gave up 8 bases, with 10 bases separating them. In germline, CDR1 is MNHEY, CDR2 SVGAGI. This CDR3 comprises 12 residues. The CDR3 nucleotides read TGTGCCAGCAGCCGCGGGGAGGGGGAGCTGTTTTTT. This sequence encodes CASSRGEGELFF.

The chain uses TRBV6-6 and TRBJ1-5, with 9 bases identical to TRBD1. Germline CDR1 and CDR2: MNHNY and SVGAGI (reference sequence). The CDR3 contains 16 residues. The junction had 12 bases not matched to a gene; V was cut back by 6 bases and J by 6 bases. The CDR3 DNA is TGTGCCAGCAGCCAGATCGGGACAGGGTGGATTCAGCCCCAGCATTTT. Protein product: CASSQIGTGWIQPQHF.

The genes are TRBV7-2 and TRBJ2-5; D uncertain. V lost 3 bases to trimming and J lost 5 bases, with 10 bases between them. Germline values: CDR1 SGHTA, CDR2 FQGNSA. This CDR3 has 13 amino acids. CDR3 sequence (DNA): TGTGCCAGCAGCTTCGTTGGCGCCGAGACCCAGTACTTC. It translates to CASSFVGAETQYF. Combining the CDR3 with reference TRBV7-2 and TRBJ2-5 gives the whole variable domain GAGVSQSPSNKVTEKGKDVELRCDPISGHTALYWYRQSLGQGLEFLIYFQGNSAPDKSGLPSDRFSAERTGGSVSTLTIQRTQQEDSAVYLCASSFVGAETQYFGPGTRLLVL.

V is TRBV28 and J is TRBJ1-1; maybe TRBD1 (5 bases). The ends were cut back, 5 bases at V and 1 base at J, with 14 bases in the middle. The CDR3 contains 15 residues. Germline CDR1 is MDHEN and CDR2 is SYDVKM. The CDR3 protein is CASSGAGASNTEAFF. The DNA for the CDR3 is TGTGCCAGCAGTGGGGCCGGGGCTTCGAACACTGAAGCTTTCTTT.

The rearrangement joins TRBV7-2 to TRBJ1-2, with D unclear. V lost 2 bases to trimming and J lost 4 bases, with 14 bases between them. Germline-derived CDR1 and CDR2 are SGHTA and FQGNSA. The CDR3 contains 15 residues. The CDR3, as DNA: TGTGCCAGCAGCTTAAGCGGGTCAGACGTCTATGGCTACACCTTC. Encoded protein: CASSLSGSDVYGYTF.

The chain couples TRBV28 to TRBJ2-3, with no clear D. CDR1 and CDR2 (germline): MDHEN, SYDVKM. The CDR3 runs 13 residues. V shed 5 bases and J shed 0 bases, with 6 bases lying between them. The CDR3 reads CASSTHSTDTQYF. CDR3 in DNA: TGTGCCAGCAGTACCCACAGCACAGATACGCAGTATTTT.

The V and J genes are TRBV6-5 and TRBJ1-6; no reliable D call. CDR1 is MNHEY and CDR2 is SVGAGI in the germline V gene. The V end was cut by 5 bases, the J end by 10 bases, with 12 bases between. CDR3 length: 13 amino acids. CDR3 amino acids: CASSRERRSPLHF. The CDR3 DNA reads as TGTGCCAGCAGTCGGGAGAGAAGGTCACCCCTCCACTTT.

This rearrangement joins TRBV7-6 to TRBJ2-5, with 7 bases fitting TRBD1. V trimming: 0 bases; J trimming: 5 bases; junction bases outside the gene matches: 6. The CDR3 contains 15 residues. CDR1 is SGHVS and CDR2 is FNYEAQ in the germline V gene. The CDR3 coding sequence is TGTGCCAGCAGCTTAGCAGGGGGCACGTTGGAGACCCAGTACTTC. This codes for CASSLAGGTLETQYF.

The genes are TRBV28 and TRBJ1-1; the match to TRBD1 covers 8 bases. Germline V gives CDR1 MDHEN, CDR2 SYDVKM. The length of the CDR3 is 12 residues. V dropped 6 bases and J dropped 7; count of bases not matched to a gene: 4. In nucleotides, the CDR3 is TGTGCCAGCAGCCCCGGACAGGGTGAAGCTTTCTTT. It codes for CASSPGQGEAFF.

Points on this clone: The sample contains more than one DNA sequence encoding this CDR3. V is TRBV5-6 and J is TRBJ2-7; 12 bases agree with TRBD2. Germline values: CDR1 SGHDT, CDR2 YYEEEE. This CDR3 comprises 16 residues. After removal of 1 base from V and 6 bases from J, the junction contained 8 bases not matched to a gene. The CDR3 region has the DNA TGTGCCAGCAGCTTGTTCGAACTAGCGGGAGGCCTCGAGCAGTACTTC. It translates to CASSLFELAGGLEQYF. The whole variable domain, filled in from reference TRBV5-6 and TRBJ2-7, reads DAGVTQSPTHLIKTRGQQVTLRCSPKSGHDTVSWYQQALGQGPQFIFQYYEEEERQRGNFPDRFSGHQFPNYSSELNVNALLLGDSALYLCASSLFELAGGLEQYFGPGTRLTVT.

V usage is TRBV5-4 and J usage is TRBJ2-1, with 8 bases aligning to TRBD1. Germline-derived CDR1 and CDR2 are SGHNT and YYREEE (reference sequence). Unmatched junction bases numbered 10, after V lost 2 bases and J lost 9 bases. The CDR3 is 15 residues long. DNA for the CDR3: TGTGCCAGCAGCTTAGGCCAGGGGGCGATCGGTGAGCAGTTCTTC. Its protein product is CASSLGQGAIGEQFF.

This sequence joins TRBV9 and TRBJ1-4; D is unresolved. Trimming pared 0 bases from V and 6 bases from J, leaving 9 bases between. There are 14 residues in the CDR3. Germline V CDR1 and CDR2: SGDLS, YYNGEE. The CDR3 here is CASSVGEVDEKLFF. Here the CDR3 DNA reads TGTGCCAGCAGCGTAGGGGAGGTCGATGAAAAACTGTTTTTT.

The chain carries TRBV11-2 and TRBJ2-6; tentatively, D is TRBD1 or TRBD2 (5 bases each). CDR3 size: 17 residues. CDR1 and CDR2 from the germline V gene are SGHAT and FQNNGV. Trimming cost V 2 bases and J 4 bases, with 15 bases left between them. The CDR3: CASSLIIGGSGANVLTF. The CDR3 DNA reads TGTGCCAGCAGCTTAATTATTGGGGGATCGGGGGCCAACGTCCTGACTTTC.

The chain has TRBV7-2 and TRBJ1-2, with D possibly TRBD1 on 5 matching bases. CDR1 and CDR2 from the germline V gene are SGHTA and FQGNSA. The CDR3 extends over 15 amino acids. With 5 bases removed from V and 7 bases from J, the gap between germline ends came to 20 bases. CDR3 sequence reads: CASSPNRGVLGGYTF. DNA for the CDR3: TGTGCCAGCAGCCCAAATAGGGGAGTGTTGGGTGGCTACACCTTC.

CDR3 amino acids: CASATRTSGSSYNEQFF. CDR3 nucleotides: TGTGCCAGCGCGACACGGACTAGCGGGAGCTCCTACAATGAGCAGTTCTTC. This rearrangement joins TRBV2 to TRBJ2-1; TRBD2 matches at 13 bases. Trimming cost V 8 bases and J 0 bases; bases outside gene matches: 7. The CDR3 length is 17 residues. The germline CDR1 and CDR2 sequences are SNHLY and FYNNEI.

DNA for the CDR3: TGCGCCAGCAGGGAAAACCCAACGATGAACACTGAAGCTTTCTTT. As protein: CASRENPTMNTEAFF. The V gene is TRBV5-1, the J gene TRBJ1-1; unclear D gene. Trimming shortened V by 5 bases and J by 0 bases, and 14 bases separated the two germline ends. The CDR3 consists of 15 residues. Looked up from germline, CDR1 is SGHRS and CDR2 is YFSETQ. The full variable domain, with the rest looked up from reference TRBV5-1 and TRBJ1-1, is KAGVTQTPRYLIKTRGQQVTLSCSPISGHRSVSWYQQTPGQGLQFLFEYFSETQRNKGNFPGRFSGRQFSNSRSEMNVSTLELGDSALYLCASRENPTMNTEAFFGQGTRLTVV.

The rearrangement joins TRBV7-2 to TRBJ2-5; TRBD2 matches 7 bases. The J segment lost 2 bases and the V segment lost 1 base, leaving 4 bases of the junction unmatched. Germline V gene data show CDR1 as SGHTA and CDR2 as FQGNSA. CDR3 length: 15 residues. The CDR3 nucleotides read TGTGCCAGCAGCTTAGTGTCTAGCGGACAAGAGACCCAGTACTTC. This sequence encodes CASSLVSSGQETQYF.

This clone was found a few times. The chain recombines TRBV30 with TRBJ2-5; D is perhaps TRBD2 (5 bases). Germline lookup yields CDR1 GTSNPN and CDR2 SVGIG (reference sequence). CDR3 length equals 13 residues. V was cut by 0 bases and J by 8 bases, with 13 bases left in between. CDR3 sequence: CAWSVLFGETQYF. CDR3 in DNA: TGTGCCTGGAGTGTACTTTTCGGGGAAACCCAGTACTTC.

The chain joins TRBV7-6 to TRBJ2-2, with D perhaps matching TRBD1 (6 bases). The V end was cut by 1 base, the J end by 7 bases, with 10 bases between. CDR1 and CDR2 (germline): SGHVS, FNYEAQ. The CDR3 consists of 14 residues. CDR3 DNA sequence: TGTGCCAGCAGCTTAGAGGGGGTGGACGGGGAGCTGTTTTTT. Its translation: CASSLEGVDGELFF. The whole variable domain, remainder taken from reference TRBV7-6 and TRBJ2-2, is GAGVSQSPRYKVTKRGQDVALRCDPISGHVSLYWYRQALGQGPEFLTYFNYEAQQDKSGLPNDRFSAERPEGSISTLTIQRTEQRDSAMYRCASSLEGVDGELFFGEGSRLTVL.